This is a list of T cell receptor beta chains from one sample in a study of T cell repertoires in cytomegalovirus infection. In TCRdb, the reads were re-called with MiXCR into one record per CDR3 protein. The sample lists roughly 180,000 distinct CDR3 sequences; approximately 30% were seen once. The material sequenced was PBMCs. These receptors all stem from a human donor in good health (CMV status not recorded). Some clones in this sample may be carry-over from other donors' samples. CDR3s leave out the opening cysteine and the closing phenylalanine or tryptophan.

J,V,CDR3
TRBJ2-1,TRBV12-3/TRBV12-4,ASSVDLYNEQF
TRBJ2-3,TRBV6-2/TRBV6-3,ASRPPAGQNDDTQY
TRBJ1-1,TRBV7-2,ASSLPPPGTEAF
TRBJ2-1,TRBV14,ASSSRPNLRLGDEQF
TRBJ1-1,TRBV7-2,ASSLVGGGMGDTEAF
TRBJ2-7,TRBV5-1,ASSLERSISYEQY
TRBJ1-1,TRBV10-3,AISESGTEAF
TRBJ2-3,TRBV5-4,ASSLGGTGPGDTQY
TRBJ2-7,TRBV7-3,ASSSIRGGEQY
TRBJ2-3,TRBV7-2,ASSPGTGSRDTRY
TRBJ2-5,TRBV12-3/TRBV12-4,ASSLGRLAVVSQETQY
TRBJ2-3,TRBV7-2,ASSPGTGVTQY
TRBJ2-1,TRBV11-2,ASSPIGLAGGNEQF
TRBJ2-7,TRBV18,ASSPAPRDSEQY
TRBJ2-5,TRBV18,ASSSTSGGHQETQY
TRBJ2-7,TRBV25-1,ASSEQGTSYEQY